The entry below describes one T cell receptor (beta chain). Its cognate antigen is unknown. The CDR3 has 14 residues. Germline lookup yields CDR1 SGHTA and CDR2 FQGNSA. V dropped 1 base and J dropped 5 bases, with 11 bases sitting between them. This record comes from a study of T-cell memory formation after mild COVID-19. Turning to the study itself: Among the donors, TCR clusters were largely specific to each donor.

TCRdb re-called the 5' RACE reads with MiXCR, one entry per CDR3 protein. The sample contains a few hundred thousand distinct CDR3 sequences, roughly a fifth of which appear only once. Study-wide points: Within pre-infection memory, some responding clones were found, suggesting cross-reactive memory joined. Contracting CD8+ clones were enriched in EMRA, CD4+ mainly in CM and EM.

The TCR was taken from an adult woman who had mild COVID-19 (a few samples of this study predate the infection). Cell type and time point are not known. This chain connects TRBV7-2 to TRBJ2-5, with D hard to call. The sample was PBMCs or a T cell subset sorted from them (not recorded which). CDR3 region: CASSLVSAAETQYF. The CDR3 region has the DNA TGTGCCAGCAGCTTAGTCTCGGCTGCGGAGACCCAGTACTTC.